This T cell receptor (beta chain) was captured by sequencing in a study of T-cell reconstitution after alpha-beta-depleted transplantation in children (dated by TCRdb to 2015 to 2016). Notes on the research overall: Using TCR repertoire profiling, the study followed T-cell immune reconstitution in a quantitative way in children after TCRalphabeta/CD19-depleted allogeneic hematopoietic cell transplantation.

Interpreted using the paper, the treatment or condition label stands for: allogeneic hematopoietic cell transplantation with graft depleted of TCRalphabeta T cells and CD19 B cells. The children who served as transplant recipients had been given grafts of TCRalphabeta/CD19-depleted allogeneic hematopoietic cells. From the cysteine through the phenylalanine, the CDR3 covers 17 amino acids. Only CDR3 DNA is held: 51 bases, read in frame from base 1. Trimming at the junction amounts to 2 bases on V and 0 bases on J, and the germline ends lie 16 bases apart. Study-wide findings and limitations: In some patients, high TCRbeta diversity at day 60 was attributed to recipient T cells and intrathymic progenitors that had survived conditioning. Hyperexpanded clone frequencies declined over subsequent months; after one year, T-cell counts and TCRbeta diversity were mostly attributed to newly produced T cells. About two months after transplant, the apparently early recovery of alphabetaT-cell counts reportedly depended on just several hundred clones that had expanded rapidly and came from non-depleted graft cells.

Worth noting for this clonotype: Its antigen remains unidentified. Base quality data are lacking; no much larger clone is found one base away.

Library prep was done by PCR. TCRdb lists the instrument as Illumina HiSeq 2500. TCR libraries were prepared with molecular barcoding, using unique molecular identifiers to normalize TCRbeta repertoire quantification. Using fastp trimming at Q25 and MiXCR clonotype assembly, TCRdb reanalyzed the public sequencing data and kept in-frame beta chains. Each entry is one CDR3 protein sequence, shown with its most common DNA and genes. This sample gives some 830,000 distinct CDR3 sequences in total; under 20% of them show up just once. About 5% of the sample is taken by the ten largest. The sequences come from PBMCs, mostly from graft donor cells, collected 360 days after TCRalphabeta/CD19-depleted stem cell transplant. This receptor was identified in a male patient aged 10 to 17 who had a stem cell transplant for acute lymphoblastic leukemia, so the T cells may come from the graft donor. This sequence uses TRBV12-3 or TRBV12-4 and TRBJ2-5; TRBD2 is a weak D gene call, 7 bases matching. The sequenced DNA is TGTGCCAGCAGTTTATGGGGGCCGGGAGGACACCAAGAGACCCAGTACTTC. Its translation is CASSLWGPGGHQETQYF.